Below, 12 T cell receptor beta chains from the same sample are listed, as sequenced in a study of T cell repertoires in cytomegalovirus infection. TCRdb redid the calling of the reads with MiXCR, one entry per CDR3 protein. This sample has roughly 630,000 distinct CDR3 sequences; approximately 24% occur once, and the top ten carry 6.5% to 10%. The sequenced sample was CD8+ T cells from PBMCs. The origin of the receptors is a human donor in good health (CMV status not recorded). Some clones in this sample may be carry-over from other donors' samples.

This clonotype was picked up many times. The rearrangement links TRBV7-9 to TRBJ2-1; D is uncertain. CDR1 SEHNR and CDR2 FQNEAQ come from the germline V gene (reference sequence). V dropped 3 bases and J dropped 8 bases, with 8 bases sitting between them. The CDR3 spans 12 residues. CDR3 bases: TGTGCCAGCAGCTTGGGCAACTATGAGCAGTTCTTC. Protein sequence: CASSLGNYEQFF.

The V call is TRBV10-3, the J call TRBJ2-7; possible D gene TRBD2, 7 bases. This CDR3 is built from 15 residues. Looked up from germline, CDR1 is ENHRY and CDR2 is SYGVKD. Trimming stripped 0 bases from V and 2 bases from J, with 11 bases between. CDR3 in amino acids: CAISESGGPAYEQYF. CDR3 coding DNA: TGTGCCATCAGTGAGTCCGGGGGGCCGGCCTACGAGCAGTACTTC.

The rearrangement joins TRBV9 to TRBJ1-2; D gene uncertain. Trimming stripped 0 bases from V and 5 bases from J, with 20 bases between. Per the germline V gene, CDR1 is SGDLS and CDR2 is YYNGEE. The CDR3 is made up of 17 amino acids. CDR3 bases: TGTGCCAGCAGCGTAGGATCGAAGGAGAACCTTCCGTATGGCTACACCTTC. Translation: CASSVGSKENLPYGYTF.

The chain employs TRBV6-1 and TRBJ2-5, with 7 positions matching TRBD2. This CDR3 is 12 amino acids long. In germline, CDR1 is MNHNS, CDR2 SASEGT. V trimming: 7 bases; J trimming: 10 bases; junction bases outside the gene matches: 9. CDR3 nucleotides: TGTGCCAGCATAGGTGGCCGGGAGGACCAGTACTTC. The encoded protein is CASIGGREDQYF.

This clonotype has at least ten counts. The CDR3 nucleotides are TGTGCCAGCAGCTCGACCGCGCTACTGGACAGGGATAATGAGCAGTTCTTC. Encoded protein: CASSSTALLDRDNEQFF. The chain couples TRBV7-8 to TRBJ2-1; TRBD1 agrees at 8 bases. Germline CDR1 is SGHVS and CDR2 is FQNEAQ. The trim removed 4 bases at V and 7 bases at J, leaving 15 bases unmatched. The CDR3 length is 17 residues. The full variable domain, completed using reference TRBV7-8 and TRBJ2-1, is GAGVSQSPRYKVAKRGQDVALRCDPISGHVSLFWYQQALGQGPEFLTYFQNEAQLDKSGLPSDRFFAERPEGSVSTLKIQRTQQEDSAVYLCASSSTALLDRDNEQFFGPGTRLTVL.

This clonotype was seen many times. The V gene is TRBV29-1, the J gene TRBJ2-4; D is unclear. The CDR3 is 12 amino acids. CDR1 is SQVTM, CDR2 ANQGSEA, per germline. The V end was cut by 4 bases, the J end by 4 bases, with 8 bases between. The DNA for the CDR3 is TGCAGCGTTGTAGCCCAGAAAAACATTCAGTACTTC. Protein product: CSVVAQKNIQYF.

The chain couples TRBV20-1 to TRBJ2-5, with 9 nucleotides matching TRBD1. From germline, CDR1 is DFQATT and CDR2 SNEGSKA (reference sequence). This CDR3 is built from 12 residues. Germline trimming cut 3 bases from V and 4 bases from J; bases unmatched to any gene: 0. The DNA of the CDR3 is TGCAGTGCTAGGACAGGGGGAGAGACCCAGTACTTC. It specifies CSARTGGETQYF.

This clonotype has a handful of counts. The chain uses TRBV7-9 and TRBJ2-4; no definite D call. The V gene lost 5 bases and the J gene lost 1 base, with 12 bases spanning the gap. The germline gives CDR1 SEHNR, CDR2 FQNEAQ (reference sequence). There are 15 residues in the CDR3. CDR3 loop: CASSPSEAAKNIQYF. CDR3 DNA: TGTGCCAGCAGCCCCTCCGAAGCGGCCAAAAACATTCAGTACTTC.

J is TRBJ2-3 and V is TRBV4-1, with D perhaps matching TRBD1 (6 bases). The CDR3 extends over 16 amino acids. Germline V CDR1 and CDR2: MGHRA, YSYEKL. V was shortened by 1 base and J by 6 bases, with 17 bases between the two germline ends. This CDR3 reads CASSQVGGTVWDTQYF. CDR3 nucleotide sequence: TGCGCCAGCAGCCAAGTAGGGGGTACGGTTTGGGATACGCAGTATTTT.

The CDR3 loop reads CASSSQIRTGSFF. The CDR3 DNA is TGTGCCAGCAGCTCTCAGATCCGGACAGGGAGCTTTTTT. V is TRBV7-9 and J is TRBJ2-2; 8 bases are a match to TRBD1. Germline CDR1 reads SEHNR; CDR2 reads FQNEAQ (reference sequence). V shed 4 bases and J 17 bases; nucleotides not matched to a gene: 12. This CDR3 contains 13 residues.

This chain connects TRBV14 to TRBJ2-3; no definite D call. The CDR3 consists of 12 residues. CDR1 and CDR2 (germline): SGHDN, FVKESK. V lost 1 base, J lost 8 bases, and 7 bases lay in between. In DNA form, the CDR3 reads TGTGCCAGCAGCCAAGGGATGGGTACGCAGTATTTT. Protein sequence: CASSQGMGTQYF.

This clonotype was counted a few times. This chain connects TRBV5-1 to TRBJ2-3; D not certain. This CDR3 region has 15 residues. Germline CDR1 is SGHRS and CDR2 is YFSETQ. Trimming removed 0 bases at V and 1 base at J, with 9 bases between. CDR3 DNA: TGCGCCAGCAGCTTGGAGAAGGCGGGCACAGATACGCAGTATTTT. This sequence encodes CASSLEKAGTDTQYF.